This TCR beta chain was captured in a study of blood T cells in healthy people across ages. Regarding this clonotype: The antigen remains unidentified.

The sample, around 10 milliliters of peripheral blood, was drawn from each donor. The CDR3 runs to 14 residues. V was pared by 7 bases and J by 1 base, with 11 bases between. Germline V gene sequence: CDR1 SGHTA, CDR2 FQGNSA. Then a second PCR, running roughly 7 to 11 cycles, was carried out with a sample-barcoded 5' primer and a J-beta primer mix. MiXCR was run by TCRdb on the 5' RACE reads, yielding one entry per CDR3 protein. Among hundreds of thousands of distinct CDR3 sequences listed, roughly 50% were seen once. Study-wide results and limits: Those diversity estimates obtained from one million T cells were thought to be underestimates.

Sequences were obtained from blood. V and J are TRBV7-2 and TRBJ2-1; no clear D gene. The sequence was obtained from a man aged 30-40 years in good health. In DNA form, the CDR3 reads TGTGCCAGCAATCAAGGGCTTTCCTACAATGAGCAGTTCTTC. Protein: CASNQGLSYNEQFF.